This T cell receptor (beta chain) originates from a study of PD-L1 blockade in urothelial cancer. Stated time point: peripheral blood 6 weeks after treatment start. Urothelial carcinoma affected the patients, and it was locally advanced or metastatic. This CDR3 has 17 amino acids. Trimming at V came to 3 bases and at J to 4 bases, leaving 12 bases not matched to a gene. Germline V CDR1 and CDR2: KGHSH, LQKENI. Data came from immunoSEQ multiplex PCR; TCRdb stores just in-frame clones and leaves some out. Here the sample spans some 75,000 clones, 80% to 95% being singletons. The chain joins TRBV18 to TRBJ1-2; 9 bases fit TRBD1. The sequence came from a woman older than 75 with urothelial cancer. Sequenced here: PBMCs, sampled around atezolizumab (anti-PD-L1) treatment. CDR3 bases: TGTGCCAGCTCACCTTCGGGACAGGGCCTTTCGGGCTATGGCTACACCTTC. It specifies CASSPSGQGLSGYGYTF.